This is a list of T cell receptor beta chains from one sample in a study of CD8+ T cells in alopecia areata. Method: immunoSEQ multiplex PCR; TCRdb's copy keeps in-frame clones and lacks some. The data hold a few hundred thousand clones, with 56% observed a single time. Sequencing was done on a sample of CD8+ T cells sorted from blood. The receptors were gathered from a human donor in good health. CDR3s include the opening cysteine and the closing phenylalanine or tryptophan. D genes are given only for firm matches. A clone size is listed for some rows: how often the clone was seen (once, few, many), or a class if it is expanded.

abundance	v_gene	j_gene	d_gene	CDR3nt	CDR3aa
few	TRBV5-1	TRBJ2-3	TRBD1	TGCGCCAGCAGCTCCGGGACAGGGCAAGCAGATACGCAGTATTTT	CASSSGTGQADTQYF
-	TRBV29-1	TRBJ2-7	-	TGCAGCGTTTCCGGGTCAGAACCCTACGAGCAGTACTTC	CSVSGSEPYEQYF
few	TRBV2	TRBJ1-2	-	TGTGCCAGCAGTGAAGGGCCAGGAGAACGGGATGGCTACACCTTC	CASSEGPGERDGYTF
-	TRBV27	TRBJ1-1	-	TGTGCCAGCAGTTCCTACGGACCGGTGAACACTGAAGCTTTCTTT	CASSSYGPVNTEAFF
-	TRBV27	TRBJ1-5	TRBD1	TGTGCCAGCAGCCCCCAGGGGGGCCTTGTAGATCAGCCCCAGCATTTT	CASSPQGGLVDQPQHF
-	TRBV18	TRBJ2-7	-	TGTGCCAGCTCACCACTCACCAGGCAGGAAGGCTACGAGCAGTACTTC	CASSPLTRQEGYEQYF
-	TRBV27	TRBJ2-3	TRBD1	TGTGCCAGCAGCTACAGGGGTTCTAGCACAGATACGCAGTATTTT	CASSYRGSSTDTQYF
-	TRBV10-2	TRBJ2-1	-	TGCGCCACCGCCCACAATGAGCAGTTCTTC	CATAHNEQFF
-	TRBV29-1	TRBJ1-2	-	TGCAGCGCCGTAGGACAGACTAACTATGGCTACACCTTC	CSAVGQTNYGYTF
-	TRBV6-1	TRBJ1-5	-	TGTGCCAGCAGTGAATGGAGCAATCAGCCCCAGCATTTT	CASSEWSNQPQHF
-	TRBV14	TRBJ2-1	-	TGTGCCAGCAGCCCGTGGGCGGAGTACAATGAGCAGTTCTTC	CASSPWAEYNEQFF
once	TRBV30	TRBJ1-1	TRBD1	TGTGCCTGGAGTACTGGACAGGGGAACACTGAAGCTTTCTTT	CAWSTGQGNTEAFF
-	TRBV14	TRBJ2-2	-	TGTGCCAGCAGCCCCCATGGGACGCGAGAGGCCGGGGAGCTGTTTTTT	CASSPHGTREAGELFF
-	TRBV7-9	TRBJ2-3	-	TGTGCCAGCAGCTTCGACACAGATACGCAGTATTTT	CASSFDTDTQYF
-	TRBV23-1	TRBJ1-1	-	TGCGCCAGCAGTCAAGACACTGAAGCTTTCTTT	CASSQDTEAFF
-	TRBV7-9	TRBJ1-1	-	TGTGCCAGCAGCTTCGGACCCGTCCCTTTCTTT	CASSFGPVPFF
-	TRBV29-1	TRBJ2-3	-	TGCAGCGTTGAAGGGACTACTGGGTATTTT	CSVEGTTGYF
few	TRBV5-4	TRBJ2-3	TRBD2	TGTGCCAGCAGCCTTGACATAGCGGGGGGCGACACAGATACGCAGTATTTT	CASSLDIAGGDTDTQYF
-	TRBV11-1	TRBJ2-2	TRBD1	TGTGCCAGCAGCCCCCCGACAGGGCAGTTCACCGGGGAGCTGTTTTTT	CASSPPTGQFTGELFF
-	TRBV9	TRBJ1-1	TRBD1	TGTGCCAGCAGCGTAGACGACAGGGCTTACACTGAAGCTTTCTTT	CASSVDDRAYTEAFF
-	TRBV25-1	TRBJ2-1	TRBD1	TGTGCCAGCTTTAACCCCCATGGGGCAGGGGGTGAGCAGTTCTTC	CASFNPHGAGGEQFF
few	TRBV9	TRBJ2-2	-	TGTGCCAGCAGCGTAGGAGTAGGGGAGCTGTTTTTT	CASSVGVGELFF
once	TRBV7-9	TRBJ2-5	TRBD2	TGTGCCAGCAGCCCAGGGACTAGCGGGGGGGCCGAAGAGACCCAGTACTTC	CASSPGTSGGAEETQYF
-	TRBV9	TRBJ2-5	TRBD2	TGTGCCAGCAGCGGAGGTGGCGGGGGGCCGCGACTGGAGACCCAGTACTTC	CASSGGGGGPRLETQYF
-	TRBV9	TRBJ1-6	-	TGTGCCAGCAGCGTAGGTGGAGGCTCCTATAATTCACCCCTCCACTTT	CASSVGGGSYNSPLHF
-	TRBV5-4	TRBJ2-1	TRBD1	TGTGCCAGCACCGCGGACAGGGAGAATGAGCAGTTCTTC	CASTADRENEQFF
-	TRBV27	TRBJ2-3	-	TGTGCCAGCAGTTTAGGGGTTAGCACAGATACGCAGTATTTT	CASSLGVSTDTQYF
few	TRBV29-1	TRBJ2-1	-	TGCAGCGTTGTTGGCGGAGTTGAGCAGTTCTTC	CSVVGGVEQFF
-	TRBV6-5	TRBJ2-5	-	TGTGCCAGCAGTTACTCTGTTGGGGGTAGTTGGGAGACCCAGTACTTC	CASSYSVGGSWETQYF
-	TRBV7-2	TRBJ2-5	TRBD2	TGTGCCAGCAGCATGAGCGGGGGGACCCAAGAGACCCAGTACTTC	CASSMSGGTQETQYF
-	TRBV6-1	TRBJ1-5	-	TGTGCCAGCAGTGAACGGGAAATCAATCAGCCCCAGCATTTT	CASSEREINQPQHF
-	TRBV27	TRBJ2-5	TRBD1	TGTGCCAGCAGCCCGGGACAGCCCTTAGAGACCCAGTACTTC	CASSPGQPLETQYF